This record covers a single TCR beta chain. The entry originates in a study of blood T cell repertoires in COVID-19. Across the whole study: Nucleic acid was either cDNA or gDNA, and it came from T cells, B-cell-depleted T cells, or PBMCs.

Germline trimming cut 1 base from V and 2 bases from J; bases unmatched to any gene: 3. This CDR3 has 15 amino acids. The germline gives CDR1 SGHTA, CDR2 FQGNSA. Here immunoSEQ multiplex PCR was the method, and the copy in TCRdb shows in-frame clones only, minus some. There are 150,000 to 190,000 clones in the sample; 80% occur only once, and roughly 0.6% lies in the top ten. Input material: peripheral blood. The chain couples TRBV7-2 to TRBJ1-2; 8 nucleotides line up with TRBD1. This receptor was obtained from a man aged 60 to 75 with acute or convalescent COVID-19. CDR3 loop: CASSLVRTGNYGYTF. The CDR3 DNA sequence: TGTGCCAGCAGCTTAGTGCGGACAGGGAACTATGGCTACACCTTC.